Below are 11 T cell receptor beta chains sequenced from a single sample in a study of early T cells in non-severe SARS-CoV-2 infection. TCRdb processed the 5' RACE reads anew with MiXCR; each CDR3 protein has one entry. The data show about 49,000 distinct CDR3 sequences, over 9.5% seen once. Material for sequencing was whole blood. These receptors came from an adult who was a healthcare worker with PCR-confirmed SARS-CoV-2 infection or an uninfected control (not recorded which).

The chain has TRBV19 and TRBJ2-2, with 10 bases that match TRBD2. V was clipped by 2 bases and J by 5 bases; unmatched bases: 8. Germline V lookup: CDR1 LNHDA, CDR2 SQIVND (reference sequence). This CDR3 is 17 amino acids long. CDR3 sequence reads: CASSIPSGGIRTGELFF. The CDR3 DNA is TGTGCCAGTAGTATACCTAGCGGGGGAATAAGGACCGGGGAGCTGTTTTTT.

This clonotype was detected ten times or more. The J gene is TRBJ1-1, the V gene TRBV5-1; D remains ambiguous. The CDR3 loop spans 14 amino acids. CDR1 is SGHRS, CDR2 YFSETQ, per germline. The ends were cut back, 5 bases at V and 0 bases at J, with 11 bases in the middle. The CDR3 nucleotides are TGCGCCAGCAGGCAGAAAGTCATGAACACTGAAGCTTTCTTT. Protein sequence: CASRQKVMNTEAFF.

The gene calls are TRBV25-1 and TRBJ2-3; tentative D call: TRBD2 (6 bases). Per germline, CDR1 MGHDK and CDR2 SYGVNS. The CDR3 has 12 residues. The V end lost 4 bases, the J end lost 6 bases, and 8 bases lay between the germline ends. Written as DNA, the CDR3 is TGTGCCAGCAGTGGCCGGGGGGATACGCAGTATTTT. Amino acid sequence: CASSGRGDTQYF.

The chain joins TRBV5-1 to TRBJ2-7; 9 bases fit TRBD2. Per the germline V gene, CDR1 is SGHRS and CDR2 is YFSETQ. V gave up 0 bases and J gave up 2 bases; unmatched junction bases: 3. CDR3 size: 15 residues. In DNA form, the CDR3 reads TGCGCCAGCAGCTTGGCGGCGGGAGGGACCTACGAGCAGTACTTC. It encodes CASSLAAGGTYEQYF.

This chain joins TRBV20-1 and TRBJ2-7, with 8 nucleotides matching TRBD2. V gave up 2 bases and J gave up 7 bases; unmatched junction bases: 13. Germline CDR1 DFQATT, CDR2 SNEGSKA (reference sequence). CDR3 length: 15 amino acids. This chain's CDR3 is CSARMTGGPVGEQYF. CDR3 DNA sequence: TGCAGTGCTAGAATGACGGGAGGGCCTGTTGGTGAGCAGTACTTC.

At least ten counts were recorded for this clonotype. The chain joins TRBV7-8 to TRBJ2-1; D remains unclear. Trimming took 0 bases from V and 6 from J, leaving 9 bases between them. This CDR3 is 14 amino acids long. Germline V gene lookup returns CDR1 SGHVS and CDR2 FQNEAQ. CDR3 region: CASSLARVGNEQFF. CDR3 DNA: TGTGCCAGCAGCTTAGCGCGTGTAGGCAATGAGCAGTTCTTC.

This clonotype was observed a few times. The rearrangement links TRBV29-1 to TRBJ1-1; D not certain. CDR1 is SQVTM, CDR2 ANQGSEA, per germline. This CDR3 has 10 amino acids. V was clipped by 5 bases and J by 5 bases, with 6 bases between them. CDR3 amino acids: CSVLETEAFF. For the CDR3, the DNA is TGCAGCGTTCTGGAGACTGAAGCTTTCTTT.

There are many counts of this clonotype. The chain has TRBV11-1 and TRBJ2-3, with D unresolved. The germline V gene encodes CDR1 SGHAT and CDR2 FQDESV (reference sequence). Trimming pared 2 bases from V and 4 bases from J, leaving 7 bases between. The CDR3 runs to 13 residues. The CDR3 region has the DNA TGTGCCAGCAGCTTAATACGCGCAGATACGCAGTATTTT. Amino acids: CASSLIRADTQYF.

This clonotype has more than one count but fewer than ten. The V and J genes are TRBV28 and TRBJ1-2; unclear D gene. The CDR3 is made up of 11 amino acids. CDR1 and CDR2 (germline): MDHEN, SYDVKM. Trimming left V 5 bases short and J 6 bases short, with 7 bases between. CDR3 DNA sequence: TGTGCCAGCAGTGAGAGGGATGGCTACACCTTC. This translates into CASSERDGYTF.

The sample holds a few counts of this clonotype. The chain has TRBV28 and TRBJ2-1; 7 bases match TRBD1. The CDR3 loop spans 15 amino acids. V lost 3 bases to trimming and J lost 1 base; unmatched junction nucleotides: 3. Germline CDR1 MDHEN, CDR2 SYDVKM. The CDR3 loop is CASSFYRGSYNEQFF. CDR3 DNA sequence: TGTGCCAGCAGTTTTTACAGGGGTTCCTACAATGAGCAGTTCTTC.

This clonotype has more than one count but fewer than ten. The gene calls are TRBV28 and TRBJ2-2; D gene ambiguous. The CDR3 is 15 amino acids. Trimming shortened V by 3 bases and J by 3 bases, and 11 bases separated the two germline ends. Germline V gene lookup returns CDR1 MDHEN and CDR2 SYDVKM. The CDR3 spells CASSFSPGYTGELFF. DNA of the CDR3: TGTGCCAGCAGTTTTTCGCCTGGCTACACCGGGGAGCTGTTTTTT.